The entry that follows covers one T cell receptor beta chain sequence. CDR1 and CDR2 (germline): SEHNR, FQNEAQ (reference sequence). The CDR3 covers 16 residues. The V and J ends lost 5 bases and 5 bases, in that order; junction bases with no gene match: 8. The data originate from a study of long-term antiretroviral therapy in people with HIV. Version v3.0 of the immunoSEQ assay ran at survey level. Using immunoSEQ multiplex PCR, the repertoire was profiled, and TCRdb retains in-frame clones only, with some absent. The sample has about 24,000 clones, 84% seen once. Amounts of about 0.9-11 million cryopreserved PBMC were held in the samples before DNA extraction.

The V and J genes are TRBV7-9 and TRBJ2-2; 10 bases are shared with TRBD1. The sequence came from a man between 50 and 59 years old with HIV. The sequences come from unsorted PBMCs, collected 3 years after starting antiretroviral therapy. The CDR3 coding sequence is TGTGCCAGCAGCACCGACAGGGGGCGCAGAACCGGGGAGCTGTTTTTT. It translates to CASSTDRGRRTGELFF.